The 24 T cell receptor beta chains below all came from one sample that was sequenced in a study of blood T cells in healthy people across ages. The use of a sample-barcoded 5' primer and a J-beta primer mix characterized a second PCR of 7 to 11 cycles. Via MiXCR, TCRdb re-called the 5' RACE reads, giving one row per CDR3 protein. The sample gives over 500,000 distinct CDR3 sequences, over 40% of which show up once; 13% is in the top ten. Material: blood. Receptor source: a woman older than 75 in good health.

DNA for the CDR3: TGCAGTGCTAGTCTGATGATGGCAGCGAATTCACCCCTCCACTTT. Amino acids: CSASLMMAANSPLHF. The chain is built from TRBV20-1 and TRBJ1-6; D is unclear. Germline V lookup: CDR1 DFQATT, CDR2 SNEGSKA (reference sequence). This CDR3 has 15 residues. V was pared by 3 bases and J by 7 bases, with 16 bases between.

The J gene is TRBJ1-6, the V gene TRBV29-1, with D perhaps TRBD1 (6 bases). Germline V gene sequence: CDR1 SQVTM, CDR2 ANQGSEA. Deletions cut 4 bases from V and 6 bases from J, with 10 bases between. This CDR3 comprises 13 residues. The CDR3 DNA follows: TGCAGCGTTGCGGGGGCGCTTAATTCACCCCTCCACTTT. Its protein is CSVAGALNSPLHF.

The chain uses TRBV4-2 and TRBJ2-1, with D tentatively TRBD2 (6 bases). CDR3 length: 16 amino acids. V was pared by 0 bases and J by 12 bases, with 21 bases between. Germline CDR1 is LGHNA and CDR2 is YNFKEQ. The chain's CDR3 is CASSQDMGTGGHGQFF. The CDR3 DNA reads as TGTGCCAGCAGCCAAGATATGGGCACCGGAGGGCATGGGCAGTTCTTC.

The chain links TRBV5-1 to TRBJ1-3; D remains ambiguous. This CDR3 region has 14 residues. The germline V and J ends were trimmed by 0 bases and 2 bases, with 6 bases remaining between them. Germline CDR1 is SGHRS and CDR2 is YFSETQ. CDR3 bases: TGCGCCAGCAGCTTGGTCGGGGCTGGAAACACCATATATTTT. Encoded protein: CASSLVGAGNTIYF.

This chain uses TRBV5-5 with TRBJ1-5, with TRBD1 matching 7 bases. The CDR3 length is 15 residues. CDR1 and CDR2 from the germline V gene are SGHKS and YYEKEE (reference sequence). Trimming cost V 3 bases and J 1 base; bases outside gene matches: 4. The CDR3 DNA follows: TGTGCCAGCAGCTCTGGACAGGCCAGCAATCAGCCCCAGCATTTT. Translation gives CASSSGQASNQPQHF. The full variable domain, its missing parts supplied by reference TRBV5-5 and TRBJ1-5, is DAGVTQSPTHLIKTRGQQVTLRCSPISGHKSVSWYQQVLGQGPQFIFQYYEKEERGRGNFPDRFSARQFPNYSSELNVNALLLGDSALYLCASSSGQASNQPQHFGDGTRLSIL.

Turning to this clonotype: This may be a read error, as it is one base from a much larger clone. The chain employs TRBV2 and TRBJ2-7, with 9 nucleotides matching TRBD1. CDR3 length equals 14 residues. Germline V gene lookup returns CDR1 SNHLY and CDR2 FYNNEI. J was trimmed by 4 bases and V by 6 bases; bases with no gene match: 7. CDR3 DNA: TGTGCCAGCAGATCGGACAGGGGTTTTTACGAGCAGTACTTC. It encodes CASRSDRGFYEQYF.

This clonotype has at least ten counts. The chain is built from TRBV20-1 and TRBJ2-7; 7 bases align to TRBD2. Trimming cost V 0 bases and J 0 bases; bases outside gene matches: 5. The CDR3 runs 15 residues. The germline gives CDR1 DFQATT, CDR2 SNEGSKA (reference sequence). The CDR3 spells CSARELSGVSYEQYF. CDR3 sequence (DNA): TGCAGTGCTAGAGAACTGAGCGGGGTCTCCTACGAGCAGTACTTC.

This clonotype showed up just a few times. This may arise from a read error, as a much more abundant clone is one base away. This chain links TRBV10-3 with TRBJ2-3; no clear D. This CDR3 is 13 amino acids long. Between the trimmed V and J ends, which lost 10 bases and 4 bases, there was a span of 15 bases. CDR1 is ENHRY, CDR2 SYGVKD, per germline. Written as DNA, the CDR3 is TGTGCCAGCAGGCCCGTTTTCGCAGATACGCAGTATTTT. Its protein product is CASRPVFADTQYF.

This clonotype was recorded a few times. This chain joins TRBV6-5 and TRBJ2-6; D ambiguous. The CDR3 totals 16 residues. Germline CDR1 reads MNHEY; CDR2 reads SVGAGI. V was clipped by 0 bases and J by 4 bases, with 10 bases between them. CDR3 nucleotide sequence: TGTGCCAGCAGTTACTCGTCGGGTGCCGGGGCCAACGTCCTGACTTTC. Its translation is CASSYSSGAGANVLTF.

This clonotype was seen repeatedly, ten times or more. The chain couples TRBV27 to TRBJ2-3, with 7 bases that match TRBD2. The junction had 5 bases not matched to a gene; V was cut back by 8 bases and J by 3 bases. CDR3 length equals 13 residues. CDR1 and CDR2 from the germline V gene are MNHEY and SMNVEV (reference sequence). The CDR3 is CASLAAFTDTQYF. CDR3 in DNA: TGTGCCAGCCTAGCGGCCTTTACAGATACGCAGTATTTT.

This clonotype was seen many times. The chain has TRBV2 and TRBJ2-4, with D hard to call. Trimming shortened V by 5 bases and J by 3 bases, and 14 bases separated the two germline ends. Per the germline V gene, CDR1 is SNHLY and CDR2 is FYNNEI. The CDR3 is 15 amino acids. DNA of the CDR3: TGTGCCAGCAGTCCAGACTTGGGTGGCAAAAACATTCAGTACTTC. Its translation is CASSPDLGGKNIQYF.

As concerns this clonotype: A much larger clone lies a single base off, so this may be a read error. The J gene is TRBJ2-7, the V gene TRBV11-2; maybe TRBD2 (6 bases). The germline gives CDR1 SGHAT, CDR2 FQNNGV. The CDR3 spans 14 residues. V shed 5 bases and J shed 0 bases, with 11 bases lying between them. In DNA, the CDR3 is TGTGCCAGCAGCGTTTGGGGGGTCTCCTACGAGCAGTACTTC. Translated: CASSVWGVSYEQYF.

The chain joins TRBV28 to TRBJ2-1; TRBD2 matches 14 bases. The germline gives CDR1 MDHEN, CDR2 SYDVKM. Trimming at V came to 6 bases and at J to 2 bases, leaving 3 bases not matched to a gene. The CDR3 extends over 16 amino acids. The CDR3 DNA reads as TGTGCCAGCAGCCAGACTAGCGGGGGGGCCTACAATGAGCAGTTCTTC. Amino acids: CASSQTSGGAYNEQFF.

The CDR3: CSASAGISYGYTF. The DNA for the CDR3 is TGCAGTGCTTCGGCAGGAATCTCCTATGGCTACACCTTC. The chain links TRBV20-1 to TRBJ1-2; D is unclear. Trimming removed 5 bases from V and 4 bases from J, with 14 bases in between. This CDR3 spans 13 amino acids. Looked up from germline, CDR1 is DFQATT and CDR2 is SNEGSKA (reference sequence).

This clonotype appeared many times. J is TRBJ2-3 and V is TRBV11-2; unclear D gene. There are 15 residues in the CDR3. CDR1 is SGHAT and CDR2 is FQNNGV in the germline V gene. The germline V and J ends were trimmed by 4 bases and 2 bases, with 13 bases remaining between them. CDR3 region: CASSYLSPNTDTQYF. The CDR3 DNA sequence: TGTGCCAGCAGCTACCTTTCACCGAACACAGATACGCAGTATTTT.

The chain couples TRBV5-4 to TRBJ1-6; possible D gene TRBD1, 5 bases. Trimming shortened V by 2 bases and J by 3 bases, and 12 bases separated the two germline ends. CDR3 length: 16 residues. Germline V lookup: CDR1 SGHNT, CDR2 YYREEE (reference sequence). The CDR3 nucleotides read TGTGCCAGCAGCTTTGTTGGGGGTGGCTATAATTCACCCCTCCACTTT. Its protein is CASSFVGGGYNSPLHF.

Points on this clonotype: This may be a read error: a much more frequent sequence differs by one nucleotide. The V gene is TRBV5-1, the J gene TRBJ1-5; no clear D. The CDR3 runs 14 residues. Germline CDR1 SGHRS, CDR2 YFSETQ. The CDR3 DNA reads TGCACCAGCAGCTTGTGGCCTGGGAATCAGCCCCAGCATTTT. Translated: CTSSLWPGNQPQHF. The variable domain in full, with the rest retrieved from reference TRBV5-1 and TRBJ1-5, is KAGVTQTPRYLIKTRGQQVTLSCSPISGHRSVSWYQQTPGQGLQFLFEYFSETQRNKGNFPGRFSGRQFSNSRSEMNVSTLELGDSALYLCTSSLWPGNQPQHFGDGTRLSIL.

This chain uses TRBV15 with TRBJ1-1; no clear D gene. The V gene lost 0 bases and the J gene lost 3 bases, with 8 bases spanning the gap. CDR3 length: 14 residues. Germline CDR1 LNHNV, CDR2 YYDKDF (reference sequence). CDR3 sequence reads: CATSRDRLDTEAFF. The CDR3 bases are TGTGCCACCAGCAGAGATAGGTTGGACACTGAAGCTTTCTTT. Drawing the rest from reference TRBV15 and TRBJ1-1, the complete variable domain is DAMVIQNPRYQVTQFGKPVTLSCSQTLNHNVMYWYQQKSSQAPKLLFHYYDKDFNNEADTPDNFQSRRPNTSFCFLDIRSPGLGDTAMYLCATSRDRLDTEAFFGQGTRLTVV.

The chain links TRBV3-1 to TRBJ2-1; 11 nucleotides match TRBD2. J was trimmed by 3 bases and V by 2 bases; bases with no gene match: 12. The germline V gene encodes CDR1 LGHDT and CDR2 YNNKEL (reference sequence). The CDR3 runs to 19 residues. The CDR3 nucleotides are TGTGCCAGCAGCCAACGGGTTAGCGGGGGGGCCGGTTTCTACAATGAGCAGTTCTTC. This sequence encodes CASSQRVSGGAGFYNEQFF.

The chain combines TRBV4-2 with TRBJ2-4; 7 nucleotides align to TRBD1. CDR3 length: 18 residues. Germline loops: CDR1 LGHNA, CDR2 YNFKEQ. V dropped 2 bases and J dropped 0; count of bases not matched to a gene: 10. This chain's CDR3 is CASSQPTADRVAKNIQYF. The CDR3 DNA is TGTGCCAGCAGCCAACCAACTGCCGACAGGGTAGCCAAAAACATTCAGTACTTC.

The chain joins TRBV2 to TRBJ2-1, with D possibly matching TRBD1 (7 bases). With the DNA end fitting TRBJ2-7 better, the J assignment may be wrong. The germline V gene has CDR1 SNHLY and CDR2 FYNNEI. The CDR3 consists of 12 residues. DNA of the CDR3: TGTGCCAGCGAGGGCAGGGGGGATGAGCAGTACTTC. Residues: CASEGRGDEQYF.

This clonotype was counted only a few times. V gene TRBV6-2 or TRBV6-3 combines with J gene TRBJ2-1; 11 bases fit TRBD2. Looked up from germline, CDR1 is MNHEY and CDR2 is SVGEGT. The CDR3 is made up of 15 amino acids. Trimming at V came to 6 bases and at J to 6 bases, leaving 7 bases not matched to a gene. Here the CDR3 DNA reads TGTGCCAGCAGACTCCGACTAGCGGGGCTCAATGAGCAGTTCTTC. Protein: CASRLRLAGLNEQFF.

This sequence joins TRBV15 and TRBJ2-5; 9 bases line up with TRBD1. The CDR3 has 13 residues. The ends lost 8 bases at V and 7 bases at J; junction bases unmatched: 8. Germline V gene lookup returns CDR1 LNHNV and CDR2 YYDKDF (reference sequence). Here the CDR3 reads CATHTGGLGTQYF. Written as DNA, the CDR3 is TGTGCCACCCATACAGGGGGCCTGGGGACCCAGTACTTC. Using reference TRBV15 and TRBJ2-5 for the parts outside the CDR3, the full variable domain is DAMVIQNPRYQVTQFGKPVTLSCSQTLNHNVMYWYQQKSSQAPKLLFHYYDKDFNNEADTPDNFQSRRPNTSFCFLDIRSPGLGDTAMYLCATHTGGLGTQYFGPGTRLLVL.

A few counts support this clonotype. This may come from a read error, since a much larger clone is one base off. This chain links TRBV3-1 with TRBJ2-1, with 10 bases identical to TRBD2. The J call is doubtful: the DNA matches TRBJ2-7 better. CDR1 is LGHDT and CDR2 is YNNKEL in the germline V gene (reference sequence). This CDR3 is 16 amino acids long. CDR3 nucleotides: TGTGCCAGCAGCCCGTATAGCGGGAGGTCCTACAATGAGCAGTACTTC. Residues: CASSPYSGRSYNEQYF.